These T cell receptor beta chains were read from a single sample in a study of tumor and adjacent non-tumor tissue in lung cancer. MiXCR was run by TCRdb on the multiplex PCR reads, yielding one entry per CDR3 protein. Of about 43,000 distinct CDR3 sequences detected, over 55% appear once; the ten largest clones hold about 48%. Sequenced input: distant non-tumor lung tissue. The receptors were gathered from a man aged 50 to 60 with non-small cell lung cancer. Both conserved end residues are part of each CDR3. Each record gives: clone size, CDR3 length, D gene, J gene, V gene, CDR3 DNA, CDR3 protein. A D gene is named only where the DNA matches it firmly. Clone size is given for some rows only: seen once, a few or many times, or a class if the clone is expanded.

once	15	-	TRBJ1-2	TRBV6-5	TGTGTCAGCAGTCCCTCAACAACCCCTTTCGGGGGCTACACCTTC	CVSSPSTTPFGGYTF
many	14	-	TRBJ2-7	TRBV5-4	TGTGCCAGCAGCGCACGGGACGCTGTCTACGAGCAGTACTTC	CASSARDAVYEQYF
few	12	TRBD1	TRBJ1-5	TRBV28	TGTGCCAGCAGTGGCACGACAGGGTCCCAGCATTTT	CASSGTTGSQHF
-	15	-	TRBJ2-3	TRBV11-2	TGTGCCAGCAGCTTAACCAAGGGGAGGACAGATACTCACTATTTT	CASSLTKGRTDTHYF
-	15	-	TRBJ2-4	TRBV23-1	TGCGCCTGCAGTCCAGGACAGATAGCCAAAAACATTCAGTACTTC	CACSPGQIAKNIQYF
-	17	-	TRBJ1-1	TRBV5-1	TGCGCCTGCAGCTTGGGGGCAGGGCGGGGGATGAACACTCAAGCTTTCTTT	CACSLGAGRGMNTQAFF
-	17	TRBD1	TRBJ2-2	TRBV4-2	TGTGCCAGCAGCCAAGACCTGGGACAGGGTTGGACCGGGGAGCTGTTTTTT	CASSQDLGQGWTGELFF
-	15	-	TRBJ2-7	TRBV10-3	TGTGCCATCAGTGAGCCGGGACGGCTGGCCTACGCGCAGTACTTC	CAISEPGRLAYAQYF
-	14	-	TRBJ2-2	TRBV10-1	TGCGCCAACAGTGGAGGAGTGAACACCGGGAAGCTGTCTTTT	CANSGGVNTGKLSF
-	13	-	TRBJ1-6	TRBV29-1	TGCAGCGTTGAAGAGACACTTAATCCACCCCTCCACTTT	CSVEETLNPPLHF
medium-sized	14	-	TRBJ2-1	TRBV11-3	TGTGCCAGCAGCTTAAGCCACGGGTATAATGAGCAGTTCTTC	CASSLSHGYNEQFF
-	14	-	TRBJ2-5	TRBV10-2	TGCGCCAACAGACTTTCGAGAGTGCAAGAGACCCAGTATTTC	CANRLSRVQETQYF
-	14	-	TRBJ2-2	TRBV11-1	TGTGCCAGCAGTTTTCAGGGTCGGCCAGGGAAGCTGTCCTTT	CASSFQGRPGKLSF
many	16	TRBD2	TRBJ2-5	TRBV29-1	TGCAGCGTTGACAGCGGGAGGATTTCCTTTTCAGAGACCCAGTACTTC	CSVDSGRISFSETQYF
-	16	TRBD1	TRBJ2-1	TRBV3-1	TGTGCCAGCAGCCAAGCAGGGACAGGGCGGGGCAATGAGCAGTTCTTC	CASSQAGTGRGNEQFF
few	16	-	TRBJ1-4	TRBV4-1	TGCGCCAGCAGTCATGTAAGAGCCCTCTCGAAGGAAAAACTGTTTTTT	CASSHVRALSKEKLFF
many	14	TRBD2	TRBJ2-3	TRBV30	TGTGCCTGGAGTGACGGGGGGGATCCAGATACGCAGTATTTT	CAWSDGGDPDTQYF
-	16	-	TRBJ2-5	TRBV6-5	TGTGCCAGCAGTTACTCATTTACCAACAACCAAGAGATCCAGTACTTC	CASSYSFTNNQEIQYF
-	12	-	TRBJ2-7	TRBV28	TGTGCCAGCGGGCCTCCTACTCGCGAGCAGTACTTC	CASGPPTREQYF
once	15	TRBD1	TRBJ2-3	TRBV29-1	TGCAGCATAACCCCCGGGACAGGGGGCACAGATACGCAGTATTTT	CSITPGTGGTDTQYF
-	15	TRBD1	TRBJ2-2	TRBV6-5	TGTGCCAGTAGCAAATTCAGGGGGCAGGCCGGGGGGCTGTTTTTT	CASSKFRGQAGGLFF
once	16	-	TRBJ2-5	TRBV20-1	TGCTGTGCTAGAGAGTCGGGGTGGGGGGACCAAGAGACCCAGTACTTC	CCARESGWGDQETQYF
-	14	-	TRBJ2-5	TRBV5-1	TGTGCCAGCAGCACCGGGACCGTCCAAGAGACCCAGTACTTC	CASSTGTVQETQYF
many	16	-	TRBJ2-7	TRBV28	TGTGCCAGCAGTCCGACATCAGGGGCCGCGGGCTACGAGCAGTACTTC	CASSPTSGAAGYEQYF
few	16	-	TRBJ1-3	TRBV7-2	TGTGCCAGCAGCTTACAGGGTTCTCCGGGAGGAAACACCATATATTTT	CASSLQGSPGGNTIYF
-	13	-	TRBJ1-4	TRBV5-1	TGCGCCAGCAGCTTGGGCGGGGATGAAAAACTGTCTTTT	CASSLGGDEKLSF
many	14	-	TRBJ2-3	TRBV11-2	TGTGCCAGCAGCTTAATGCGGAGCACAGATACGCAGTATTTT	CASSLMRSTDTQYF
-	19	-	TRBJ2-5	TRBV28	TGTGCCAGCGGTTTATGGGTGTCCCGGGACCCCAATAAACAAGAGACCCAGTACTTC	CASGLWVSRDPNKQETQYF
-	15	TRBD1	TRBJ2-1	TRBV6-5	TGTGTCAGCAATTACACGACAGGGGAGGACAATGAGCAGTTCTTT	CVSNYTTGEDNEQFF
-	18	-	TRBJ2-2	TRBV5-4	TGTGCCGGCAGCTCCCGGAGCGGAGACCTTGCGGGAACCGGGGAGCTGTTTTTT	CAGSSRSGDLAGTGELFF
-	15	-	TRBJ2-1	TRBV28	TGTGCCAGCAGTTCCCCAGGGACCCTCCGACGGGAGCAGTTCTTC	CASSSPGTLRREQFF
once	22	-	TRBJ2-2	TRBV4-2	TGTGCCAGCAGCCAAGAACATCGAACCGGGTCCCTGGTCGCGGCCGCTACCAGGGAGCTGTTTTTT	CASSQEHRTGSLVAAATRELFF
medium-sized	15	-	TRBJ2-1	TRBV11-2	TGTGCCAGCAGCTTGCGGGACAGTAGTTACAATGAGCAGTTCTTC	CASSLRDSSYNEQFF
many	15	-	TRBJ1-5	TRBV28	TGTGCCAGCAGTCTAGGGGTACCACGCAATCAGCCCCAGCATTTT	CASSLGVPRNQPQHF
-	13	-	TRBJ2-1	TRBV6-1	TGCGCCAACAAGGCTAGTATCCACAATGAGCAGTTCTTC	CANKASIHNEQFF
-	16	TRBD2	TRBJ2-1	TRBV13	TGTGCCAGTAGCCAAGGGACTAGCGGGAGGGTCAATGAGCAGTTCTTC	CASSQGTSGRVNEQFF
-	16	-	TRBJ2-7	TRBV6-7	TGTGCCAGCGGTTACTCGATAGTAGTGGGAGTAAACGAGCAGTACTTC	CASGYSIVVGVNEQYF